A selection of T cell receptor beta chains follows, all from one sample in a study of cytomegalovirus exposure and HLA in healthy donors. Generated by immunoSEQ multiplex PCR, the TCRdb table keeps only in-frame clones and is missing some. The sample lists some 72,000 clones, about 96% occurring once. The sequenced material came from PBMCs. The origin of the receptors is a man aged 18 to 35 in good health and CMV-seropositive. Each CDR3 is given without its conserved first and last residue. Fields, in order: V gene, J gene, CDR3 length, CDR3 protein.

TRBV19	TRBJ2-1	13	ASSTGGSSYNEQF
TRBV7-2	TRBJ1-2	13	ASSSGQQSNYGYT
TRBV30	TRBJ2-1	14	AWSVRGSGSRNEQF
TRBV5-6	TRBJ2-3	12	ASSWGRGGDTQY
TRBV4-1	TRBJ2-1	14	ASSQEGGRAYNEQF
TRBV28	TRBJ2-1	13	ASTSPSGLYNEQF
TRBV6-1	TRBJ2-7	13	ASRNTGGFSYEQY
TRBV29-1	TRBJ1-2	9	SVAASYGYT
TRBV30	TRBJ2-7	13	AWTRSGVAIHEQY
TRBV29-1	TRBJ2-3	9	SVSPRDTQY
TRBV7-9	TRBJ2-7	11	ASSSYETYEQY
TRBV14	TRBJ2-5	12	ASSPLTSVETQY
TRBV19	TRBJ2-7	13	ASSPPGTGYYEQY